This TCR beta chain was captured in a study of T cells in Graves' hyperthyroidism and ophthalmopathy. V dropped 1 base and J dropped 2 bases, with 9 bases sitting between them. Germline CDR1 is SGHVS and CDR2 is FQNEAQ. The CDR3 runs 14 residues. Broader study findings: Ophthalmopathy onset followed model prediction by a median approximately six months. In blood, most of the thyroid clonotypes expanded above 0.001 were also present.

This clonotype was counted many times. What it recognizes is unknown. TCR beta CDR3 regions were amplified from RNA. With the HTBI primer set, the TCR CDR3 went through a first round of RT-PCR. TCRdb processed the multiplex PCR reads anew with MiXCR; each CDR3 protein has one entry. The sample yields over 650,000 distinct CDR3 sequences, about 45% seen once. The source is an adult man with Graves' disease, either hyperthyroidism or ophthalmopathy (not recorded which). This chain connects TRBV7-8 to TRBJ2-7; D gene unclear. Sequenced: peripheral blood or thyroid tissue (not recorded which). CDR3 loop: CASSLGGRTYEQYF. In DNA form, the CDR3 reads TGTGCCAGCAGCTTAGGAGGCAGGACCTACGAGCAGTACTTC.